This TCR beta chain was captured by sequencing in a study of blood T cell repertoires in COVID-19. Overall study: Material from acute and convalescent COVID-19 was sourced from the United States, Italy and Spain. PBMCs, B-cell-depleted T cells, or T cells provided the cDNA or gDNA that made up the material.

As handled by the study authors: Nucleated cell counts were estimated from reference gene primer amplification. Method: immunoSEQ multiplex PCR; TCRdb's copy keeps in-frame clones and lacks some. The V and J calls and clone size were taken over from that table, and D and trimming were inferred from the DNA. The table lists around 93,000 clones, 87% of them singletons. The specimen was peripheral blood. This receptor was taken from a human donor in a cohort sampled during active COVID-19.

CDR3 DNA: TGTGCCAGCAGTGAAGCGGGAGGGGGAGAGACCCAGTACTTC. Amino acid sequence: CASSEAGGGETQYF. The V and J genes are TRBV2 and TRBJ2-5; TRBD2 is a possible D gene (7 bases). The length of the CDR3 is 14 residues. V shed 0 bases and J shed 4 bases, with 9 bases lying between them. Germline V gene sequence: CDR1 SNHLY, CDR2 FYNNEI.